These 20 T cell receptor beta chains came from one sample sequenced in a study of CD8+ T cells in alopecia areata. RNA extraction was followed by reverse transcription into cDNA, which acted as the sequencing template. The assay was immunoSEQ multiplex PCR, and TCRdb's table has in-frame clones only and misses some. The data hold some 210,000 clones, with about 60% observed a single time. The sample consisted of CD4+ T cells sorted from blood, taken at week 0. These receptors originate from a human donor with alopecia areata.

The V and J genes are TRBV4-1 and TRBJ2-7; D might be TRBD2 (6 bases). Germline CDR1 is MGHRA and CDR2 is YSYEKL. The CDR3 has 17 residues. V was trimmed by 4 bases and J by 0 bases, leaving 19 bases between them. In DNA form, the CDR3 reads TGCGCCAGCAGCCGCACGTGGGACTCTCGGGCCTCCTACGAGCAGTACTTC. It specifies CASSRTWDSRASYEQYF.

The V call is TRBV2, the J call TRBJ2-7, with 8 bases matching TRBD2. The V gene's germline CDR1 is SNHLY and CDR2 FYNNEI. The CDR3 has 15 amino acids. V trimming: 6 bases; J trimming: 5 bases; junction bases outside the gene matches: 12. CDR3 sequence (DNA): TGTGCCAGCAGAGGAGCTGCTAGCGGGCCTAACGAGCAGTACTTC. It specifies CASRGAASGPNEQYF. Combining the CDR3 with reference TRBV2 and TRBJ2-7 gives the whole variable domain EPEVTQTPSHQVTQMGQEVILRCVPISNHLYFYWYRQILGQKVEFLVSFYNNEISEKSEIFDDQFSVERPDGSNFTLKIRSTKLEDSAMYFCASRGAASGPNEQYFGPGTRLTVT.

The sample holds a few counts of this clone. This sequence joins TRBV30 and TRBJ2-3; unclear D gene. This CDR3 spans 17 amino acids. V lost 0 bases, J lost 0 bases, and 16 bases lay in between. Germline CDR1 and CDR2: GTSNPN and SVGIG (reference sequence). The CDR3 reads CAWSVYPTTTSTDTQYF. The CDR3 bases are TGTGCCTGGAGTGTATACCCAACTACGACTAGCACAGATACGCAGTATTTT.

The gene calls are TRBV7-9 and TRBJ1-3, with D unclear. Trimming removed 4 bases from V and 0 bases from J, with 4 bases in between. The germline CDR1 and CDR2 sequences are SEHNR and FQNEAQ (reference sequence). The CDR3 spans 13 residues. The CDR3 loop is CASSSYSGNTIYF. CDR3 DNA: TGTGCCAGCAGCTCGTACTCTGGAAACACCATATATTTT.

The CDR3 DNA reads as TGCGCCAGCAGCGGGACTAGCGGCTCGAGCTCTGGGGCCAACGTCCTGACTTTC. Encoded protein: CASSGTSGSSSGANVLTF. This chain joins TRBV5-1 and TRBJ2-6; 11 nucleotides agree with TRBD2. From germline, CDR1 is SGHRS and CDR2 YFSETQ. V lost 4 bases to trimming and J lost 0 bases; unmatched junction nucleotides: 6. The CDR3 runs to 18 residues.

This clone has just one count. The V call is TRBV4-1, the J call TRBJ2-6; the D gene is possibly TRBD2 (7 bases). V lost 0 bases, J lost 2 bases, and 14 bases lay in between. CDR1 MGHRA and CDR2 YSYEKL come from the germline V gene. This CDR3 comprises 18 residues. For the CDR3, the DNA is TGCGCCAGCAGCCAAGACGCAGGGGAGGGTACTGGGGCCAACGTCCTGACTTTC. This encodes CASSQDAGEGTGANVLTF.

Concerning this clone: This CDR3 is also generated by other DNA sequences in the sample. The V gene is TRBV11-2, the J gene TRBJ2-1; no definite D call. Trimming removed 2 bases at V and 9 bases at J, with 8 bases between. This CDR3 is 12 amino acids long. CDR1 and CDR2 from the germline V gene are SGHAT and FQNNGV. CDR3 DNA sequence: TGTGCCAGCAGCTTAAGTGGCGTTGAGCAGTTCTTC. Its translation: CASSLSGVEQFF. Filled out from reference TRBV11-2 and TRBJ2-1, the complete variable domain reads EAGVAQSPRYKIIEKRQSVAFWCNPISGHATLYWYQQILGQGPKLLIQFQNNGVVDDSQLPKDRFSAERLKGVDSTLKIQPAKLEDSAVYLCASSLSGVEQFFGPGTRLTVL.

This chain joins TRBV30 and TRBJ1-2; 9 nucleotides align to TRBD1. Germline assignment: CDR1 GTSNPN and CDR2 SVGIG (reference sequence). The CDR3 runs 14 residues. V trimming: 0 bases; J trimming: 8 bases; junction bases outside the gene matches: 7. The CDR3 loop reads CAWSVLQGARGYTF. The CDR3 region has the DNA TGTGCCTGGAGTGTACTACAGGGGGCCCGGGGCTACACCTTC.

V and J are TRBV6-5 and TRBJ1-2; D not resolved. The CDR3 has 15 amino acids. The ends were cut back, 6 bases at V and 0 bases at J, with 14 bases in the middle. Germline CDR1 MNHEY, CDR2 SVGAGI. CDR3 DNA sequence: TGTGCCAGCAGCATTGACGGGTTAGCTAACTATGGCTACACCTTC. Its translation is CASSIDGLANYGYTF.

The chain links TRBV6-5 to TRBJ1-5, with 7 positions matching TRBD1. J was trimmed by 5 bases and V by 2 bases; bases with no gene match: 6. CDR1 is MNHEY and CDR2 is SVGAGI in the germline V gene. CDR3 size: 15 residues. In DNA, the CDR3 is TGTGCCAGCAGTTACACCACAGGGGCCGATCAGCCCCAGCATTTT. Translation: CASSYTTGADQPQHF.

V gene TRBV5-1 combines with J gene TRBJ1-4; D is ambiguous. Trimming pared 0 bases from V and 15 bases from J, leaving 18 bases between. CDR3 size: 14 residues. The germline V gene has CDR1 SGHRS and CDR2 YFSETQ. Here the CDR3 reads CASSLDGVEKGMFF. The CDR3 coding sequence is TGCGCCAGCAGCTTGGACGGGGTCGAAAAAGGAATGTTTTTT.

The V call is TRBV4-2, the J call TRBJ2-7; 8 nucleotides agree with TRBD1. Per germline, CDR1 LGHNA and CDR2 YNFKEQ. This CDR3 has 15 residues. The V gene end was trimmed by 1 base and the J gene end by 0 bases; junction bases not matched to a gene: 2. CDR3 protein: CASSQGTGGSYEQYF. The CDR3 DNA sequence: TGTGCCAGCAGCCAAGGAACAGGGGGCTCCTACGAGCAGTACTTC.

The genes are TRBV7-8 and TRBJ2-3, with TRBD2 matching over 7 bases. Germline CDR1 and CDR2: SGHVS and FQNEAQ. This CDR3 spans 14 amino acids. CDR3 protein: CCSASGTSTDTQYF. The CDR3, as DNA: TGTTGCTCCGCTAGCGGAACTAGCACAGATACGCAGTATTTT.

V and J are TRBV10-3 and TRBJ2-7; 7 bases line up with TRBD2. There are 14 residues in the CDR3. V trimming: 4 bases; J trimming: 5 bases; junction bases outside the gene matches: 8. In germline, CDR1 is ENHRY, CDR2 SYGVKD. In DNA form, the CDR3 reads TGTGCCATCAGTGCGGGGGGAAGTGACCACGAGCAGTACTTC. This gives the protein CAISAGGSDHEQYF.

The genes are TRBV7-9 and TRBJ2-3; 9 positions match TRBD2. This CDR3 has 17 amino acids. J lost 4 bases, V lost 5 bases, and 13 bases had no gene match. The germline CDR1 and CDR2 sequences are SEHNR and FQNEAQ (reference sequence). The DNA for the CDR3 is TGTGCCAGCAGCACCCCGGGGATAGCGGGGGAGGCAGATACGCAGTATTTT. It specifies CASSTPGIAGEADTQYF. Full variable domain (missing parts from reference TRBV7-9 and TRBJ2-3): DTGVSQNPRHKITKRGQNVTFRCDPISEHNRLYWYRQTLGQGPEFLTYFQNEAQLEKSRLLSDRFSAERPKGSFSTLEIQRTEQGDSAMYLCASSTPGIAGEADTQYFGPGTRLTVL.

J is TRBJ1-2 and V is TRBV7-9; 7 positions match TRBD1. There are 13 residues in the CDR3. Trimming removed 5 bases from V and 4 bases from J; junction bases left unmatched: 4. Germline V gene sequence: CDR1 SEHNR, CDR2 FQNEAQ (reference sequence). CDR3 protein: CASSQGQFYGYTF. The DNA of the CDR3 is TGTGCCAGCAGCCAGGGACAGTTCTATGGCTACACCTTC.

A few counts support this clone. V and J are TRBV30 and TRBJ2-3; TRBD2 matches 10 bases. Germline assignment: CDR1 GTSNPN and CDR2 SVGIG (reference sequence). V lost 0 bases, J lost 4 bases, and 16 bases stayed unmatched. This CDR3 is built from 19 residues. The DNA of the CDR3 is TGTGCCTGGAGTGTTTTCGCTAGCGGGAGAGCGGGTCTGGCAGATACGCAGTATTTT. It yields the protein CAWSVFASGRAGLADTQYF.

The V call is TRBV28, the J call TRBJ1-2, with D perhaps TRBD1 (5 bases). V lost 10 bases to trimming and J lost 4 bases, with 16 bases between them. The germline CDR1 and CDR2 sequences are MDHEN and SYDVKM. The CDR3 spans 13 residues. The CDR3 nucleotides are TGTGCCACGGAGGGAGGGGACTTCTATGGCTACACCTTC. This translates into CATEGGDFYGYTF.

The genes are TRBV30 and TRBJ2-7; D may match TRBD1 or TRBD2 (5 bases each). V gave up 6 bases and J gave up 0 bases, with 15 bases separating them. The CDR3 has 14 residues. Germline values: CDR1 GTSNPN, CDR2 SVGIG (reference sequence). The CDR3 DNA follows: TGTGCCTGCTTGGCAGGGAGCGGCTCCTACGAGCAGTACTTC. Protein product: CACLAGSGSYEQYF.

The table lists this clone with a few counts. The rearrangement links TRBV6-5 to TRBJ1-1; 7 nucleotides line up with TRBD1. Germline V gives CDR1 MNHEY, CDR2 SVGAGI. Unmatched junction bases numbered 3, after V lost 7 bases and J lost 1 base. This CDR3 has 13 residues. The CDR3 protein is CASNRGKNTEAFF. CDR3 nucleotides: TGTGCCAGCAACAGGGGCAAGAACACTGAAGCTTTCTTT.